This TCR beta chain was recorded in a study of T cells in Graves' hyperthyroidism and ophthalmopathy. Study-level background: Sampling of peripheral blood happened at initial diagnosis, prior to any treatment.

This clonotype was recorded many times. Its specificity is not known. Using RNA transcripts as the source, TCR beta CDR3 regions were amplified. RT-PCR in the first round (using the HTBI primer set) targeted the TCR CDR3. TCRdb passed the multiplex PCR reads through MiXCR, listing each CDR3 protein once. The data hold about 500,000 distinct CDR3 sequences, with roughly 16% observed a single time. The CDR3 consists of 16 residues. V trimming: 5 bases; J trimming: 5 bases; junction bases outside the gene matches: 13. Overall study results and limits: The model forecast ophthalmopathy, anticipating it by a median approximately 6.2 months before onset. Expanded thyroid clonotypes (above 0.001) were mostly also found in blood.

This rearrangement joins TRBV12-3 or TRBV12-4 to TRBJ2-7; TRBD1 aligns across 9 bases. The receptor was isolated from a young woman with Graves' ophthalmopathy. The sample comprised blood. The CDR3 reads CASSPRTGVIENEQYF. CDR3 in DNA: TGTGCCAGCAGTCCAAGGACAGGGGTTATAGAAAACGAGCAGTACTTC.